One and the same sample provided the 9 T cell receptor beta chains below, sequenced in a study of technical replicates of blood from a few donors. TCRdb's table, derived via immunoSEQ multiplex PCR, lists solely in-frame clones and lacks some. There are about 100,000 clones in the sample; approximately 94% occur only once, and 0.2% to 0.25% lies in the top ten. Material for sequencing was T cells isolated from PBMCs. The receptors stem from a human donor in good health.

The V call is TRBV5-1, the J call TRBJ2-3; 7 bases fit TRBD2. The CDR3 runs 15 residues. Germline values: CDR1 SGHRS, CDR2 YFSETQ. With V trimmed by 2 bases and J by 2 bases, 5 bases remained unmatched. CDR3 DNA sequence: TGCGCCAGCAGCTTAGAAGCGGGAATCACAGATACGCAGTATTTT. Encoded protein: CASSLEAGITDTQYF.

This chain uses TRBV2 with TRBJ1-1; TRBD1 matches at 7 bases. Germline CDR1 and CDR2: SNHLY and FYNNEI. The V segment lost 5 bases and the J segment 8 bases; nucleotides outside the gene matches: 8. The CDR3 consists of 13 residues. Here the CDR3 DNA reads TGTGCCAGCAGTCAAGGGACAGTAAAAGAAGCTTTCTTT. It is translated as CASSQGTVKEAFF.

The rearrangement joins TRBV2 to TRBJ1-2; D is unclear. The CDR3 runs 11 residues. Germline CDR1 is SNHLY and CDR2 is FYNNEI. The V gene lost 6 bases and the J gene lost 7 bases, with 9 bases spanning the gap. The CDR3 region is CASRLATGYTF. DNA for the CDR3: TGTGCCAGCAGGCTGGCCACTGGCTACACCTTC.

The rearrangement joins TRBV5-4 to TRBJ2-1, with D unclear. Germline CDR1 SGHNT, CDR2 YYREEE (reference sequence). CDR3 length equals 14 residues. V was shortened by 0 bases and J by 4 bases, with 8 bases between the two germline ends. The CDR3 spells CASSLDSIYNEQFF. The CDR3 nucleotides are TGTGCCAGCAGCTTGGACTCAATTTACAATGAGCAGTTCTTC.

This chain links TRBV7-9 with TRBJ1-2, with 7 positions matching TRBD1. CDR3 length: 17 amino acids. With V trimmed by 6 bases and J by 5 bases, 18 bases remained unmatched. Germline V lookup: CDR1 SEHNR, CDR2 FQNEAQ (reference sequence). The CDR3 reads CASRPYSLYRGFYGYTF. The CDR3, as DNA: TGTGCCAGCAGACCCTATTCCTTATACAGGGGCTTTTATGGCTACACCTTC.

The rearrangement links TRBV7-9 to TRBJ1-2; D gene unclear. V was clipped by 1 base and J by 4 bases, with 19 bases between them. The germline V gene encodes CDR1 SEHNR and CDR2 FQNEAQ (reference sequence). The CDR3 has 17 residues. This chain's CDR3 is CASSLGARGGSRYGYTF. CDR3 in DNA: TGTGCCAGCAGCTTAGGGGCCCGCGGAGGGAGTCGCTATGGCTACACCTTC.

This sequence joins TRBV4-2 and TRBJ2-1, with 10 bases aligning to TRBD2. This CDR3 is 16 amino acids long. Germline V CDR1 and CDR2: LGHNA, YNFKEQ. With 0 bases clipped from V and 8 bases from J, the junction kept 7 bases outside the gene matches. DNA of the CDR3: TGTGCCAGCAGCCAAGAAGGGCTAGCGGGGGTCTATGAGCAGTTCTTC. Protein: CASSQEGLAGVYEQFF.

V and J are TRBV19 and TRBJ2-3; TRBD2 aligns across 7 bases. Germline V CDR1 and CDR2: LNHDA, SQIVND (reference sequence). V trimming: 2 bases; J trimming: 1 base; junction bases outside the gene matches: 3. The CDR3 is made up of 15 amino acids. CDR3 in DNA: TGTGCCAGTAGTATAAGAAGCGGGGGCACAGATACGCAGTATTTT. Translation gives CASSIRSGGTDTQYF.

The chain carries TRBV4-1 and TRBJ2-7; weak D call: TRBD2 (6 bases). CDR1 and CDR2 (germline): MGHRA, YSYEKL. The V end lost 1 base, the J end lost 3 bases, and 19 bases lay between the germline ends. The length of the CDR3 is 17 residues. CDR3 DNA: TGCGCCAGCAGCCAAGGGCAACCGGGACTTGTTATCTACGAGCAGTACTTC. Its protein is CASSQGQPGLVIYEQYF.